The 22 T cell receptor beta chains listed next were all sequenced from one sample in a study of T cell responses to AZD1222 COVID-19 vaccine. Only in-frame clones appear in the TCRdb table, and some are missing; sequencing was by immunoSEQ multiplex PCR. Of just under 35,000 clones in the sample, about nine tenths are singletons; the top ten hold approximately 10%. The source was peripheral blood, collected 28 days after the second AZD1222 dose. Every receptor here comes from an adult who received the AZD1222 COVID-19 vaccine.

This clone came up once. This sequence joins TRBV10-3 and TRBJ2-7, with a possible D match to TRBD1 (6 bases). The V gene lost 0 bases and the J gene lost 1 base, with 13 bases spanning the gap. Germline lookup yields CDR1 ENHRY and CDR2 SYGVKD. This CDR3 is built from 16 residues. The CDR3 coding sequence is TGTGCCATCAGTGAGTCAAAAACAGGGAAGTCCTACGAGCAGTACTTC. Encoded protein: CAISESKTGKSYEQYF.

The chain employs TRBV19 and TRBJ2-1; TRBD2 is a possible D gene (6 bases). The CDR3 loop spans 15 amino acids. From germline, CDR1 is LNHDA and CDR2 SQIVND (reference sequence). Trimming removed 1 base at V and 4 bases at J, with 11 bases between. The CDR3 DNA reads TGTGCCAGTAGTATAGCCGGGGGAATGTACAATGAGCAGTTCTTC. Translation: CASSIAGGMYNEQFF.

This clone was seen a few times. V and J are TRBV18 and TRBJ2-7; D might be TRBD1 or TRBD2, each matching 6 bases. From germline, CDR1 is KGHSH and CDR2 LQKENI. V was cut by 2 bases and J by 2 bases, with 10 bases left in between. There are 14 residues in the CDR3. CDR3 in amino acids: CASSPGGRPYEQYF. The CDR3 coding sequence is TGTGCCAGCTCACCAGGGGGGCGGCCCTACGAGCAGTACTTC.

J is TRBJ1-1 and V is TRBV30; tentatively, D is TRBD1 (6 bases). Germline values: CDR1 GTSNPN, CDR2 SVGIG (reference sequence). The V end lost 4 bases, the J end lost 0 bases, and 9 bases lay between the germline ends. This CDR3 contains 13 residues. CDR3 bases: TGTGCCTGGACAGGGGATATGAACACTGAAGCTTTCTTT. It is translated as CAWTGDMNTEAFF.

This chain links TRBV30 with TRBJ2-7; no clear D gene. Germline CDR1 reads GTSNPN; CDR2 reads SVGIG (reference sequence). V dropped 3 bases and J dropped 2 bases, with 11 bases sitting between them. The CDR3 covers 13 residues. The CDR3 DNA sequence: TGTGCCTGGAGCTGGCGCCGCGCCTACGAGCAGTACTTC. This sequence encodes CAWSWRRAYEQYF.

The genes are TRBV5-8 and TRBJ1-2; D is possibly TRBD1 (5 bases). The germline V and J ends were trimmed by 3 bases and 4 bases, with 19 bases remaining between them. Germline V gene lookup returns CDR1 SGHTS and CDR2 YDEGEE. This CDR3 is 16 amino acids long. CDR3 sequence (DNA): TGTGCCAGCAGCTGGCACGGGACCCTCATCTCCTATGGCTACACCTTC. It codes for CASSWHGTLISYGYTF.

V and J are TRBV11-3 and TRBJ2-7; no clear D gene. Trimming shortened V by 5 bases and J by 7 bases, and 12 bases separated the two germline ends. Germline lookup yields CDR1 SGHNT and CDR2 YENEEA. This CDR3 has 12 amino acids. In DNA form, the CDR3 reads TGTGCCAGCAGCCGACAAGTCGGGGAGCAGTACTTC. The encoded protein is CASSRQVGEQYF.

V gene TRBV19 combines with J gene TRBJ2-2; D unclear. Germline CDR1 and CDR2: LNHDA and SQIVND (reference sequence). The germline V and J ends were trimmed by 1 base and 0 bases, with 6 bases remaining between them. This CDR3 has 15 amino acids. The CDR3 bases are TGTGCCAGTAGTATAGCCCCTGCGAACACCGGGGAGCTGTTTTTT. Amino acids: CASSIAPANTGELFF.

CDR3 region: CASSQGVDGEQYF. The DNA for the CDR3 is TGTGCCAGCAGCCAGGGGGTGGATGGCGAGCAGTACTTC. This chain uses TRBV3-1 (or the pseudogene TRBV3-2) with TRBJ2-7, with D possibly called TRBD1 or TRBD2 (5 bases each). The germline V and J ends were trimmed by 3 bases and 6 bases, with 12 bases remaining between them. The germline V gene encodes CDR1 LGHDT and CDR2 YNNKEL (reference sequence). The CDR3 loop spans 13 amino acids.

The rearrangement joins TRBV7-2 to TRBJ1-4; D is undetermined. Germline V lookup: CDR1 SGHTA, CDR2 FQGNSA. CDR3 size: 16 residues. V lost 4 bases to trimming and J lost 0 bases, with 12 bases between them. The CDR3 nucleotides read TGTGCCAGCAGCTCGAATGGTGTTGCAACTAATGAAAAACTGTTTTTT. It encodes CASSSNGVATNEKLFF.

The chain carries TRBV7-8 and TRBJ2-2, with D perhaps TRBD1 (6 bases). Germline V gene lookup returns CDR1 SGHVS and CDR2 FQNEAQ. Between the trimmed V and J ends, which lost 3 bases and 4 bases, there was a span of 15 bases. The CDR3 contains 16 residues. The CDR3 DNA reads as TGTGCCAGCAGCTTCTACACGCGGACAGCCACCGGGGAGCTGTTTTTT. Translating it yields CASSFYTRTATGELFF.

This clone has a handful of counts. The chain uses TRBV5-1 and TRBJ1-5; D unresolved. This CDR3 has 14 amino acids. Germline V CDR1 and CDR2: SGHRS, YFSETQ. V lost 4 bases to trimming and J lost 3 bases, with 11 bases between them. The CDR3 region has the DNA TGCGCCAGCAGCCCGGACGGATACAATCAGCCCCAGCATTTT. It encodes CASSPDGYNQPQHF.

V and J are TRBV7-2 and TRBJ2-7; 9 bases match TRBD1. This CDR3 has 15 residues. Looked up from germline, CDR1 is SGHTA and CDR2 is FQGNSA. With V trimmed by 4 bases and J by 4 bases, 8 bases remained unmatched. In nucleotides, the CDR3 is TGTGCCAGCAGCTCTCGGACAGGGGCGGGGTACGAGCAGTACTTC. Translation gives CASSSRTGAGYEQYF.

V and J are TRBV30 and TRBJ1-5, with 7 bases fitting TRBD1. From germline, CDR1 is GTSNPN and CDR2 SVGIG (reference sequence). J lost 0 bases, V lost 4 bases, and 9 bases had no gene match. The CDR3 extends over 16 amino acids. The CDR3 DNA is TGTGCCTGGAAGCCCGGGACAGACAATAGCAATCAGCCCCAGCATTTT. Residues: CAWKPGTDNSNQPQHF.

The gene calls are TRBV12-3 or TRBV12-4 and TRBJ1-1; TRBD1 is a possible D gene (6 bases). This CDR3 spans 13 amino acids. V was pared by 6 bases and J by 4 bases, with 12 bases between. Here the CDR3 DNA reads TGTGCCAGCAGACGACTGGGGGCCACTGAAGCTTTCTTT. This codes for CASRRLGATEAFF.

This sequence joins TRBV9 and TRBJ2-3; weak D call: TRBD1 (6 bases). This CDR3 has 14 residues. Germline V gene lookup returns CDR1 SGDLS and CDR2 YYNGEE. V was pared by 3 bases and J by 2 bases, with 10 bases between. As DNA, the CDR3 is TGTGCCAGCAGCGCGACAGGACACACAGATACGCAGTATTTT. Translating it yields CASSATGHTDTQYF.

The rearrangement joins TRBV7-2 to TRBJ2-1, with 9 bases matching TRBD2. Germline-derived CDR1 and CDR2 are SGHTA and FQGNSA. J was trimmed by 9 bases and V by 2 bases; bases with no gene match: 8. The CDR3 sequence is 15 residues long. Written as DNA, the CDR3 is TGTGCCAGCAGCTTAAACGGACTAGCGATCGGTGAGCAGTTCTTC. Protein product: CASSLNGLAIGEQFF.

The chain employs TRBV7-9 and TRBJ1-1; tentatively, D is TRBD1 (5 bases). CDR1 is SEHNR and CDR2 is FQNEAQ in the germline V gene (reference sequence). The length of the CDR3 is 15 residues. Trimming removed 5 bases at V and 4 bases at J, with 17 bases between. Here the CDR3 reads CASSQGFGGSTEAFF. CDR3 in DNA: TGTGCCAGCAGCCAAGGGTTTGGGGGGTCCACTGAAGCTTTCTTT.

The chain is built from TRBV29-1 and TRBJ2-2; 11 nucleotides align to TRBD2. V trimming: 0 bases; J trimming: 6 bases; junction bases outside the gene matches: 3. The CDR3 loop spans 15 amino acids. Per the germline V gene, CDR1 is SQVTM and CDR2 is ANQGSEA. The CDR3 spells CSVEEQLAGAGELFF. DNA of the CDR3: TGCAGCGTTGAAGAGCAACTAGCGGGGGCCGGGGAGCTGTTTTTT.

The rearrangement joins TRBV3-1 (or the pseudogene TRBV3-2) to TRBJ1-4, with 9 bases fitting TRBD1. This CDR3 spans 14 amino acids. The V gene's germline CDR1 is LGHDT and CDR2 YNNKEL (reference sequence). The J segment lost 7 bases and the V segment lost 4 bases, leaving 4 bases of the junction unmatched. The DNA for the CDR3 is TGTGCCAGCAGCCCGACAGGGGGGATTGAAAAACTGTTTTTT. This gives the protein CASSPTGGIEKLFF.

The chain links TRBV2 to TRBJ2-7; D gene ambiguous. Trimming pared 3 bases from V and 2 bases from J, leaving 14 bases between. Looked up from germline, CDR1 is SNHLY and CDR2 is FYNNEI. The CDR3 loop spans 15 amino acids. The DNA for the CDR3 is TGTGCCAGCAGTGACTGGGATCTAACGGCCTACGAGCAGTACTTC. Translation gives CASSDWDLTAYEQYF.

This clone was found a few times. V and J are TRBV12-3 or TRBV12-4 and TRBJ1-2; TRBD1 matches 7 bases. The CDR3 runs to 12 residues. V gave up 6 bases and J gave up 7 bases; unmatched junction bases: 5. The CDR3 spells CASRDQGGGYTF. The CDR3 nucleotides read TGTGCCAGCAGGGATCAGGGGGGTGGCTACACCTTC.